Here is one TCR beta chain with its context. Its specificity is unknown. The data derive from a study of cytomegalovirus exposure and HLA in healthy donors. Study-wide results and caveats: In a later analysis, at a false discovery rate of 0.05, fewer than 20,000 TCR beta sequences were associated with HLA alleles. Segments of the TCR beta V type were, in most cases, productive about 90% or about 30% of the time in an earlier analysis. There were 150 to 200 TCR beta chains listed as cytomegalovirus-associated.

PCR involved 60 Vbeta and 13 Jbeta primers. Measured with immunoSEQ multiplex PCR; TCRdb has only the in-frame clones, and not every one. The repertoire has around 150,000 clones, roughly 72% of them found once; the top ten carry approximately 7.1%. CDR1 is MNHNY and CDR2 is SVGAGI in the germline V gene (reference sequence). The CDR3 totals 14 residues. V gave up 6 bases and J gave up 10 bases, with 16 bases separating them. The gene calls are TRBV6-6 and TRBJ1-6; weak D call: TRBD1 (6 bases). The origin of this receptor is a middle-aged man in good health and CMV-seropositive. The sequenced sample consisted of PBMCs. The CDR3 coding sequence is TGTGCCAGCAGCCCGGGGGGCGCAGGGTCACCCCTCCACTTT. It translates to CASSPGGAGSPLHF.